This T cell receptor beta chain comes out of a study of cytomegalovirus exposure and HLA in healthy donors. Study-level results: A later analysis linked a missense DCLRE1C variant to TCR beta V- and J-gene trimming. Productive rates of about 90% or about 30% were seen for most TCR beta V segments in an earlier analysis.

60 Vbeta and 13 Jbeta primers were used in PCR. TCRdb's copy holds only in-frame clones and misses some; the assay was immunoSEQ multiplex PCR. The sample has about 140,000 clones, roughly 80% seen once. Remarks on this clone: Its antigen remains unidentified.

Healthy bone marrow donors formed the donor group. Looked up from germline, CDR1 is SGDLS and CDR2 is YYNGEE. The CDR3 runs 15 residues. With V trimmed by 5 bases and J by 0 bases, 5 bases remained unmatched. The chain employs TRBV9 and TRBJ2-7, with 10 bases lining up with TRBD2. The origin of this receptor is a man in his forties in good health and CMV-seropositive. Source material: PBMCs. The DNA for the CDR3 is TGTGCCAGCAGTGGACTAGCGGATAGCTCCTACGAGCAGTACTTC. Translating gives CASSGLADSSYEQYF.